The T cell receptor beta chain described here comes from a study of blood T cell repertoires in COVID-19 (dated by TCRdb to the early 2020s). With regard to the full study: Collaborator samples came from the United States, Italy and Spain and covered acute and convalescent phases of COVID-19. The prospective study material was composed of cDNA or gDNA derived from T cells, B-cell-depleted T cells, or PBMCs. Deeply sampled blood TCRbeta repertoires from subjects exposed to, actively infected with, or recovered from COVID-19 were included in the dataset. The repertoires were made available in a free public database intended to serve as a resource for research on the immune response to SARS-CoV-2. Samples came from the ongoing ImmuneRACE study (first 160 participants) plus 1,254 subjects from 6 global collaborators. The sample metadata nearly always contained a de-identified subject ID, COVID-19 status, age in years and sex. HLA class I and class II types, where available, came from metadata supplied by the sample provider rather than from assay-based typing. Results and caveats for the whole study, not just this receptor: The quantity of clinical and demographic metadata differed by source and by participant and was supplied without curation.

TCRbeta CDR3 regions were amplified from genomic DNA using the immunoSEQ Assay, a bias-controlled multiplex PCR. The paper's processing steps were these. Within the assay, amplification of reference gene primers was used to estimate how many nucleated cells each sample contained. To quantify the absolute abundance of each unique TCRbeta CDR3 rearrangement, sequence reads were collapsed and filtered. For each sample, productive Simpson clonality was calculated as the square root of Simpson's diversity index over productive rearrangements. Drawn from immuneACCESS, this table holds only the in-frame rearrangements with V and J called that TCRdb kept. Clones are partly lost; checked studies trace under half to an unresolved V gene and leave the rest unexplained. Clone size and the V and J calls come from that table; the DNA yielded D and trimming. This sample is represented by roughly 250,000 clones; about 91% of them were singletons. In total, the top ten clones hold 2% to 3% of the sample.

About this clone itself: The antigen it recognizes is unknown. The record has no base qualities; no much larger clone is one base away.

V is pared back by 2 bases and J by 5 bases, with 22 bases lying between the germline termini. The germline V gene (reference sequence) supplies CDR1 SGHKS and CDR2 YYEKEE. From cysteine to phenylalanine, the CDR3 is 17 amino acids long. The retained sequence is limited to the CDR3, 51 bases, with the frame set at the first base. Participants in the prospective study were aged about 18 to 95 years, lived in 20 to 30 United States geographic areas, and enrolled through a virtual design. Cohort assignment in the prospective study relied on participant-reported clinical history from a screening survey and a study questionnaire. In the prospective study, whole blood, serum and a nasopharyngeal or oropharyngeal swab were collected from each participant by mobile phlebotomists. Prospective study participants could optionally give additional blood draws and questionnaires over a roughly two-month period. Before DNA extraction, prospective study blood samples were shipped either frozen or at room temperature.

What was sequenced was PBMCs or T cells enriched from blood (not recorded which). The source of this sequence is a woman in her 30s with acute COVID-19. The V gene is TRBV5-5 and the J gene is TRBJ2-5; the D gene is perhaps TRBD2, on 7 matching bases. The sequenced DNA: TGTGCCAGCAGCTTAATAATTCGTGGGGGGGGCCGGGAGACCCAGTACTTC. The encoded protein is CASSLIIRGGGRETQYF.